Below, 8 T cell receptor beta chains from the same sample are listed, as sequenced in a study of shared clonotypes between healthy human individuals. Some clones are missing from TCRdb's copy, which holds only in-frame ones; the method was immunoSEQ multiplex PCR. The sample gives some 2,500,000 clones, about 90% of which show up once; 0.37% is in the top ten. Input material: naive CD4+ T cells from PBMCs. Subset given: CD45RA+ positively selected. The receptors originated from a man aged 18-30 years in good health. Some clones in this sample may be carry-over from other donors' samples.

This sequence joins TRBV27 and TRBJ1-5, with D possibly being TRBD1 (5 bases). Per the germline V gene, CDR1 is MNHEY and CDR2 is SMNVEV (reference sequence). Between the trimmed V and J ends, which lost 5 bases and 0 bases, there was a span of 17 bases. CDR3 length: 17 amino acids. The CDR3 sequence: CASSPGTPGYSNQPQHF. The CDR3, as DNA: TGTGCCAGCAGTCCCGGGACGCCCGGGTATAGCAATCAGCCCCAGCATTTT.

The chain joins TRBV5-1 to TRBJ2-7; the match to TRBD2 covers 7 bases. The J segment lost 1 base and the V segment lost 6 bases, leaving 4 bases of the junction unmatched. Germline CDR1 and CDR2: SGHRS and YFSETQ. CDR3 length: 13 amino acids. The CDR3 loop reads CASMRERSYEQYF. Written as DNA, the CDR3 is TGCGCCAGCATGCGGGAGAGGTCCTACGAGCAGTACTTC.

This clone was observed once. The CDR3 loop is CASSPDRGQVEAFF. Written as DNA, the CDR3 is TGTGCCAGCTCACCAGACAGGGGGCAGGTTGAAGCTTTCTTT. V and J are TRBV18 and TRBJ1-1, with TRBD1 matching 10 bases. The CDR3 runs 14 residues. In germline, CDR1 is KGHSH, CDR2 LQKENI. The V and J ends lost 2 bases and 7 bases, in that order; junction bases with no gene match: 4.

The V gene is TRBV28, the J gene TRBJ2-1; D is perhaps TRBD1 or TRBD2 (7 bases each). The V end was cut by 2 bases, the J end by 5 bases, with 16 bases between. CDR3 length: 16 residues. The germline V gene has CDR1 MDHEN and CDR2 SYDVKM. CDR3 loop: CASSLGRGGLHNEQFF. The CDR3 nucleotides are TGTGCCAGCAGTTTAGGCAGGGGGGGATTACACAATGAGCAGTTCTTC.

CDR3 coding DNA: TGTGCCAGCAGCCCGGACAGGACGATCTCCTACAATGAGCAGTTCTTC. It encodes CASSPDRTISYNEQFF. This chain uses TRBV7-3 with TRBJ2-1; the match to TRBD1 covers 7 bases. The junction had 7 bases not matched to a gene; V was cut back by 5 bases and J by 0 bases. The CDR3 consists of 16 residues. Germline loops: CDR1 SGHTA, CDR2 FQGTGA.

This rearrangement joins TRBV7-2 to TRBJ2-1; a possible D gene is TRBD2 (5 bases). Looked up from germline, CDR1 is SGHTA and CDR2 is FQGNSA. CDR3 length: 13 amino acids. V dropped 1 base and J dropped 6 bases, with 7 bases sitting between them. The CDR3 DNA reads as TGTGCCAGCAGCTTAGTGGCGGGCAATGAGCAGTTCTTC. Translation gives CASSLVAGNEQFF.

This chain uses TRBV7-3 with TRBJ2-1, with unresolved D. V dropped 5 bases and J dropped 7 bases, with 12 bases sitting between them. CDR1 and CDR2 (germline): SGHTA, FQGTGA. The CDR3 is 13 amino acids. For the CDR3, the DNA is TGTGCCAGCAGCCCCCATCCACGGAATGAGCAGTTCTTC. Its protein product is CASSPHPRNEQFF.

Comments on this clone: Other DNA sequences of this sample code for an identical CDR3. This chain uses TRBV18 with TRBJ2-2; D remains ambiguous. The CDR3 runs 15 residues. In germline, CDR1 is KGHSH, CDR2 LQKENI. V shed 2 bases and J shed 2 bases, with 9 bases lying between them. The CDR3 region has the DNA TGTGCCAGCTCACCAGGGCAGTTAAACACCGGGGAGCTGTTTTTT. Its protein is CASSPGQLNTGELFF.